A selection of T cell receptor beta chains follows, all from one sample in a study of OX40 agonist ivuxolimab in advanced cancers. Clones were read by immunoSEQ multiplex PCR, and TCRdb kept only the in-frame ones, dropping some. The sample contains about 120,000 clones, 93% of which appear only once. Here the sequenced sample was CD4+ or CD8+ T cells sorted from blood, taken in a trial of the OX40 agonist ivuxolimab. The receptors stem from an adult with an advanced solid tumor such as melanoma, head and neck, liver or kidney cancer. CDR3s include the opening cysteine and the closing phenylalanine or tryptophan. Fields, in order: CDR3 protein, V gene.

cdr3_aa: CASSFSPGTGLSTFF; v_call: TRBV11-2
cdr3_aa: CASSRAARGGYSYEQYF; v_call: TRBV7-8
cdr3_aa: CASSQVASGRNEQFF; v_call: TRBV4-2
cdr3_aa: CASSTSGATYEQYF; v_call: TRBV19
cdr3_aa: CASSIERGLAPNNEQFF; v_call: TRBV19
cdr3_aa: CASSLADLNTEAFF; v_call: TRBV28
cdr3_aa: CASSPLTRAGELFF; v_call: TRBV18
cdr3_aa: CASSLGRAKNIQYF; v_call: TRBV5-1
cdr3_aa: CASSPAGTQTQYF; v_call: TRBV7-2
cdr3_aa: CASSLNQNTEAFF; v_call: TRBV7-3
cdr3_aa: CMTGGRTDTQYF; v_call: TRBV2
cdr3_aa: CASSWGRGGYTF; v_call: TRBV6-5
cdr3_aa: CASSNQDVGEKLFF; v_call: TRBV19
cdr3_aa: CASSRRLGTDTYEQYF; v_call: TRBV4-1
cdr3_aa: CASSLAQGRTEAFF; v_call: TRBV28
cdr3_aa: CASSSGSRALYNEQFF; v_call: TRBV6-5
cdr3_aa: CATSKEVGGSSYEQYF; v_call: TRBV15
cdr3_aa: CASSPHISGGADTQYF; v_call: TRBV9
cdr3_aa: CAIHNPGEGYTF; v_call: TRBV5-4
cdr3_aa: CASSYRGRTNTEAFF; v_call: TRBV6-5
cdr3_aa: CASSFKANYGYTF; v_call: TRBV25-1
cdr3_aa: CASSFSPTENTEAFF; v_call: TRBV19
cdr3_aa: CASRTPDRDNSPLHF; v_call: TRBV6-1
cdr3_aa: CASSVALETRPVSNEQFF; v_call: TRBV9
cdr3_aa: CASSRLLGEQYF; v_call: TRBV11-2
cdr3_aa: CASSRQGAIENEQFF; v_call: TRBV18
cdr3_aa: CASKTDRGRSGELFF; v_call: TRBV25-1
cdr3_aa: CASSATGVQETQYF; v_call: TRBV5-1
cdr3_aa: CASSLLANEQFF; v_call: TRBV6-6
cdr3_aa: CASSPHLDRLNEQFF; v_call: TRBV5-4
cdr3_aa: CASSETANYGYTF; v_call: TRBV19
cdr3_aa: CASSPGGNYGYTF; v_call: TRBV10-1
cdr3_aa: CASTPTGAEQYF; v_call: TRBV25-1
cdr3_aa: CASSRAGNTGELFF; v_call: TRBV14
cdr3_aa: CASRQGVNYGYTF; v_call: TRBV5-8
cdr3_aa: CASSLSSSGGYNEQFF; v_call: TRBV28
cdr3_aa: CASSLAGVGYTF; v_call: TRBV11-2
cdr3_aa: CASSRTASSNYGYTF; v_call: TRBV6-5
cdr3_aa: CASRGSANTEAFF; v_call: TRBV2
cdr3_aa: CASIKDSPNQPQHF; v_call: TRBV6-1
cdr3_aa: CAWKAQSSPLHF; v_call: TRBV30
cdr3_aa: CASSSGPGQGYNEQFF; v_call: TRBV18
cdr3_aa: CASSPALPTIPQHF; v_call: TRBV28
cdr3_aa: CASSPRDRTGGNTIYF; v_call: TRBV18
cdr3_aa: CASRVRGSSYEQYF; v_call: TRBV6-1
cdr3_aa: CASSRQASNQPQHF; v_call: TRBV6-5
cdr3_aa: CASSSNYGYTF; v_call: TRBV6-6
cdr3_aa: CASSQDRRTQYF; v_call: TRBV4-1
cdr3_aa: CASSTRGGETQYF; v_call: TRBV9
cdr3_aa: CASSLNRGAYEQYF; v_call: TRBV7-3
cdr3_aa: CASSLTIGNTEAFF; v_call: TRBV7-8
cdr3_aa: CASSYGQGSGEAFF; v_call: TRBV6-6
cdr3_aa: CASSPGEGSRVQFF; v_call: TRBV6-5